The 24 T cell receptor beta chains below come from one sample, sequenced in a study of CD4 T cells in relation to SARS-CoV-2 and coronaviruses. What these receptors recognize is not known. Clones were read by immunoSEQ multiplex PCR, and TCRdb kept only the in-frame ones, dropping some. This table has about 29,000 clones, around three quarters appearing once. Before the COVID-19 pandemic, during about 2010-2019, CD4+ T cells were taken from unexposed donors. CD4+ T cells were isolated from the cells after about ten days of culture. The sequenced sample consisted of CD4+ T cells from PBMCs, cultured in vitro. All receptors derive from a human donor in good health.

There are a few counts of this clone. The chain links TRBV21-1 to TRBJ1-5; the table assigns TRBD1, which was not confirmed against the DNA. TRBV21-1 is a recognized pseudogene. This CDR3 has 15 amino acids. The CDR3 region has the DNA TGTGCCAGCAGCCTCCCGGTAGGGGGAAGGCAGCCCCAGCATTTT. This gives the protein CASSLPVGGRQPQHF.

The rearrangement links TRBV18 to TRBJ1-1; TRBD1 matches at 8 bases. The CDR3 loop spans 15 amino acids. Germline CDR1 KGHSH, CDR2 LQKENI. J gave up 5 bases and V 2 bases, and 7 bases lay outside the gene matches. For the CDR3, the DNA is TGTGCCAGCTCACCAGAGTCAGGGGGCAGGACTGAAGCTTTCTTT. Its protein product is CASSPESGGRTEAFF.

On this clone: This is likely a read error, given that the CDR3 carries no conserved phenylalanine or tryptophan at its end. The DNA is left out, because the CDR3 cannot be placed on it with certainty; the CDR3 is given as TCRdb lists it. The J gene is TRBJ1-1, the V gene TRBV21-1; the table's D gene call, TRBD1, was not cross checked with the DNA. TRBV21-1 is reported as a pseudogene. A total of 14 residues make up the CDR3, ends included. CDR3 sequence reads: CASSPPRDRGHLPL.

This chain connects TRBV10-3 to TRBJ1-2; tentatively, D is TRBD1 (5 bases). The CDR3 consists of 12 residues. Germline assignment: CDR1 ENHRY and CDR2 SYGVKD. Trimming stripped 2 bases from V and 4 bases from J, with 5 bases between. The CDR3 protein is CAISEDSYGYTF. CDR3 DNA: TGTGCCATCAGTGAGGACAGCTATGGCTACACCTTC.

In this sample, this clone is hyperexpanded (1% or more). The gene calls are TRBV13 and TRBJ2-3; D is undetermined. Germline CDR1 is PRHDT and CDR2 is FYEKMQ (reference sequence). V was cut by 5 bases and J by 8 bases, with 20 bases left in between. This CDR3 spans 15 amino acids. CDR3 sequence reads: CASSPLQKEIGTQYF. In DNA, the CDR3 is TGTGCCAGCAGCCCACTACAGAAGGAGATCGGTACGCAGTATTTT.

This clone is medium-sized (0.01 to 0.1%) in the sample. This chain uses TRBV6-6 with TRBJ1-4; D might be TRBD1 (5 bases). Trimming pared 5 bases from V and 7 bases from J, leaving 11 bases between. The CDR3 is 13 residues long. Germline-derived CDR1 and CDR2 are MNHNY and SVGAGI (reference sequence). The CDR3 coding sequence is TGTGCCAGCAGTACGGGGGGGGTTGAAAAACTGTTTTTT. Translation gives CASSTGGVEKLFF.

The chain couples TRBV5-1 to TRBJ1-5; the match to TRBD1 covers 9 bases. Trimming at V came to 3 bases and at J to 3 bases, leaving 4 bases not matched to a gene. This CDR3 comprises 15 residues. Germline V gene data show CDR1 as SGHRS and CDR2 as YFSETQ. The CDR3 spells CASSYGQGPNQPQHF. The CDR3 region has the DNA TGCGCCAGCAGCTACGGACAGGGGCCCAATCAGCCCCAGCATTTT.

This chain connects TRBV18 to TRBJ2-1; D remains unclear. V was cut by 3 bases and J by 7 bases, with 10 bases left in between. The CDR3 totals 13 residues. CDR1 is KGHSH, CDR2 LQKENI, per germline. The CDR3 DNA reads TGTGCCAGCTCACCCCCTTCCAGGAATGAGCAGTTCTTC. Translated, it gives CASSPPSRNEQFF.

This chain's CDR3 is CASSEAYSSSYNEQFF. As DNA, the CDR3 is TGTGCCAGCAGTGAAGCGTACTCCAGCTCCTACAATGAGCAGTTCTTC. The gene calls are TRBV2 and TRBJ2-1; no clear D gene. V lost 0 bases and J lost 0, with 9 bases in between. The CDR3 consists of 16 residues. CDR1 is SNHLY, CDR2 FYNNEI, per germline.

This clone was detected only a few times. The CDR3 DNA reads TGCGCCAGCAGCTCCCAGTCGAACACTGAAGCTTTCTTT. This encodes CASSSQSNTEAFF. The chain links TRBV5-1 to TRBJ1-1; no clear D gene. The V end lost 3 bases, the J end lost 1 base, and 7 bases lay between the germline ends. This CDR3 contains 13 residues. Germline CDR1 SGHRS, CDR2 YFSETQ.

CDR3 protein: CASSAQGAGYNEQFF. The CDR3 nucleotides read TGTGCCAGCAGCGCACAGGGGGCAGGGTACAATGAGCAGTTCTTC. V gene TRBV9 combines with J gene TRBJ2-1; 9 positions agree with TRBD1. CDR1 is SGDLS and CDR2 is YYNGEE in the germline V gene. The CDR3 runs 15 residues. Germline trimming cut 3 bases from V and 4 bases from J; bases unmatched to any gene: 5.

This chain links TRBV3-1 (or the pseudogene TRBV3-2) with TRBJ2-3; 14 nucleotides align to TRBD2. V shed 4 bases, J shed 5 bases, and the junction held 5 bases outside the gene matches. CDR1 is LGHDT and CDR2 is YNNKEL in the germline V gene (reference sequence). The CDR3 consists of 16 residues. CDR3 sequence reads: CASSLGLAGDGDTQYF. The CDR3 DNA reads TGTGCCAGCAGCCTGGGACTAGCGGGAGATGGAGATACGCAGTATTTT.

This clone occurred a few times. The chain links TRBV7-2 to TRBJ1-2, with a possible D match to TRBD1 (6 bases). The V gene lost 5 bases and the J gene lost 0 bases, with 19 bases spanning the gap. This CDR3 spans 17 amino acids. Germline CDR1 is SGHTA and CDR2 is FQGNSA. CDR3 DNA: TGTGCCAGCAGCGCTACTCATCGGGACAAAACTAACTATGGCTACACCTTC. Translation gives CASSATHRDKTNYGYTF.

V gene TRBV11-3 combines with J gene TRBJ2-2, with D unclear. This CDR3 spans 12 amino acids. Trimming left V 2 bases short and J 6 bases short, with 4 bases between. CDR1 SGHNT and CDR2 YENEEA come from the germline V gene. The CDR3 DNA sequence: TGTGCCAGCAGCTTAATCGCCGGGGAGCTGTTTTTT. It yields the protein CASSLIAGELFF.

V is TRBV7-2 and J is TRBJ2-5, with 8 bases lining up with TRBD1. CDR3 length equals 15 residues. Trimming took 3 bases from V and 1 from J; bases not matched to a gene: 4. Germline-derived CDR1 and CDR2 are SGHTA and FQGNSA. CDR3 nucleotide sequence: TGTGCCAGCAGCTTCGACAGGGGTTTCCAAGAGACCCAGTACTTC. This gives the protein CASSFDRGFQETQYF. Full variable domain (outside the CDR3, taken from reference TRBV7-2 and TRBJ2-5): GAGVSQSPSNKVTEKGKDVELRCDPISGHTALYWYRQSLGQGLEFLIYFQGNSAPDKSGLPSDRFSAERTGGSVSTLTIQRTQQEDSAVYLCASSFDRGFQETQYFGPGTRLLVL.

The chain carries TRBV7-9 and TRBJ2-7; D tentatively fits TRBD1 or TRBD2 (7 bases each). Trimming stripped 5 bases from V and 2 bases from J, with 13 bases between. The CDR3 consists of 14 residues. Germline V lookup: CDR1 SEHNR, CDR2 FQNEAQ (reference sequence). The CDR3 protein is CASSPQGGAYEQYF. The CDR3 region has the DNA TGTGCCAGCAGCCCGCAGGGGGGGGCCTACGAGCAGTACTTC.

DNA of the CDR3: TGTGCCAGTAGTATGCCTGGACTAGCACAAGAGACCCAGTACTTC. Translated: CASSMPGLAQETQYF. This chain links TRBV19 with TRBJ2-5; 8 bases fit TRBD2. Germline V gene sequence: CDR1 LNHDA, CDR2 SQIVND (reference sequence). CDR3 size: 15 residues. Losses at the gene ends were 3 bases for V and 2 bases for J; bases not matched to a gene: 5.

The chain employs TRBV6-6 and TRBJ2-1; 9 bases agree with TRBD1. Germline V gene lookup returns CDR1 MNHNY and CDR2 SVGAGI (reference sequence). The CDR3 extends over 15 amino acids. Unmatched junction bases numbered 7, after V lost 7 bases and J lost 3 bases. CDR3 sequence: CASIKGQGNYNEQFF. The CDR3, as DNA: TGTGCCAGCATTAAGGGACAGGGAAACTACAATGAGCAGTTCTTC.

The rearrangement joins TRBV21-1 to TRBJ2-7; TRBD1 is taken as the D call from the table, unchecked against the DNA. TRBV21-1 is a pseudogene segment. The CDR3 covers 13 residues. Here the CDR3 DNA reads TGTGCCAGCAGCGGGACAGATATCTACGAGCAGTACTTC. Translation: CASSGTDIYEQYF.

This clone was counted only a few times. This chain links TRBV6-1 with TRBJ2-1; TRBD2 matches at 12 bases. The V gene's germline CDR1 is MNHNS and CDR2 SASEGT. There are 16 residues in the CDR3. The V segment lost 0 bases and the J segment 7 bases; nucleotides outside the gene matches: 4. The CDR3 loop is CASSEALGTSGNEQFF. CDR3 DNA: TGTGCCAGCAGTGAAGCGCTAGGGACTAGCGGGAATGAGCAGTTCTTC.

The chain links TRBV7-2 to TRBJ1-2, with TRBD1 identical over 7 bases. The CDR3 contains 13 residues. Trimming at V came to 6 bases and at J to 4 bases, leaving 5 bases not matched to a gene. The germline CDR1 and CDR2 sequences are SGHTA and FQGNSA. DNA of the CDR3: TGTGCCAGCAGACAGGGACAGATCTATGGCTACACCTTC. Amino acid sequence: CASRQGQIYGYTF.

The chain links TRBV11-2 to TRBJ2-6; possible D gene TRBD2, 6 bases. The CDR3 contains 17 residues. V lost 4 bases and J 4 bases, leaving 17 bases between the germline ends. Germline lookup yields CDR1 SGHAT and CDR2 FQNNGV. CDR3 sequence: CASSSLRGGGGANVLTF. As DNA, the CDR3 is TGTGCCAGCAGCTCCCTCCGGGGAGGTGGCGGGGCCAACGTCCTGACTTTC. Using reference TRBV11-2 and TRBJ2-6 for the parts outside the CDR3, the full variable domain is EAGVAQSPRYKIIEKRQSVAFWCNPISGHATLYWYQQILGQGPKLLIQFQNNGVVDDSQLPKDRFSAERLKGVDSTLKIQPAKLEDSAVYLCASSSLRGGGGANVLTFGAGSRLTVL.

V and J are TRBV5-1 and TRBJ2-2; 8 nucleotides line up with TRBD1. V lost 4 bases to trimming and J lost 5 bases; unmatched junction nucleotides: 7. The CDR3 contains 15 residues. The germline CDR1 and CDR2 sequences are SGHRS and YFSETQ. The CDR3 DNA follows: TGCGCCAGCAGCCAGGGACAGGAGGGTACCGGGGAGCTGTTTTTT. It translates to CASSQGQEGTGELFF. The full variable domain, completed using reference TRBV5-1 and TRBJ2-2, is KAGVTQTPRYLIKTRGQQVTLSCSPISGHRSVSWYQQTPGQGLQFLFEYFSETQRNKGNFPGRFSGRQFSNSRSEMNVSTLELGDSALYLCASSQGQEGTGELFFGEGSRLTVL.

The count of this clone is one. The chain carries TRBV3-1 (or the pseudogene TRBV3-2) and TRBJ2-3; unclear D gene. The CDR3 length is 15 residues. Germline assignment: CDR1 LGHDT and CDR2 YNNKEL (reference sequence). With 0 bases removed from V and 4 bases from J, the gap between germline ends came to 11 bases. DNA of the CDR3: TGTGCCAGCAGCCAAGATCAAAGACTTCCAGATACGCAGTATTTT. Protein product: CASSQDQRLPDTQYF.